This T cell receptor (beta chain) was identified in a study of cytomegalovirus exposure and HLA in healthy donors. Overall study context: In terms of ancestry, the Caucasian-associated cluster contained 75% to 90% of the 398 genotyped donors.

In the PCR, 60 Vbeta and 13 Jbeta primers were used. The assay was immunoSEQ multiplex PCR, and TCRdb's table has in-frame clones only and misses some. The sample consists of approximately 100,000 clones, approximately 70% of them appearing once. Broader study findings: Upon later analysis, TCR association rates were observed to vary by HLA locus, being highest for DRB1 and lowest for HLA-C. TCR beta chains associated with HLA were, in a later analysis, more clonally expanded than equally common others. When a later analysis was performed, an Asian-associated ancestry cluster reportedly had fewer N-insertions than the roughly 730-donor mean.

The CDR3 is made up of 15 amino acids. Per the germline V gene, CDR1 is MNHNS and CDR2 is SASEGT. This clone was picked up one time. Its antigen is undetermined. Mismatch with germline at one junction end may stem from a read error. The receptor was isolated from a man between 25 and 39 years old in good health and CMV-seropositive. Sequencing input: PBMCs. The rearrangement uses TRBV6-1 and TRBJ1-2; 7 bases are a match to TRBD1. Here the CDR3 DNA reads TGTGCCAGCAGAGAAGCCGGGACAGACTTTTATGGCTACACCTTC. As protein: CASREAGTDFYGYTF.